This T cell receptor beta chain was recorded in a study of CD8 T cells in ankylosing spondylitis. Study-wide points: CD8+ disease-linked clones were present at relatively low frequencies in blood. It appeared that ankylosing spondylitis blood was characterized by a TCR beta motif of fewer than ten highly homologous variants. Significantly higher representation of disease-linked clones was reported for matched ankylosing spondylitis synovial fluid.

Quantitative 5'-RACE with molecular barcodes was used to make the TCR beta libraries. TCRdb re-called the 5' RACE reads through MiXCR, storing one row per CDR3 protein. This sample carries around 890,000 distinct CDR3 sequences, 12% of them seen once, and the ten largest clones take just over 0.5%. The V gene end was trimmed by 6 bases and the J gene end by 3 bases; junction bases not matched to a gene: 9. The CDR3 consists of 14 residues. Germline values: CDR1 SGHRS, CDR2 YFSETQ. This clonotype showed up just a few times. Its specificity is not known. The sample taken for sequencing was blood, either unsorted or a sorted T cell fraction (not recorded which). The chain combines TRBV5-1 with TRBJ2-7; 7 bases are shared with TRBD2. The sequence was collected from a male donor with ankylosing spondylitis. CDR3 sequence: CASTTNPGGYEQYF. Written as DNA, the CDR3 is TGCGCCAGCACCACAAACCCGGGAGGCTACGAGCAGTACTTC.